The entry below gives a single T cell receptor beta chain sequence along with its context. Its antigen is not identified. This sample stems from a study of identical twins. General study findings and limits: For monozygotic twins, models underestimated out-of-frame TCR alpha sharing.

Germline V gene sequence: CDR1 DFQATT, CDR2 SNEGSKA (reference sequence). This CDR3 contains 17 residues. TCRdb passed the 5' RACE reads through MiXCR, listing each CDR3 protein once. The data show around 1.7 million distinct CDR3 sequences, more than 30% seen once. The chain links TRBV20-1 to TRBJ2-1; TRBD2 agrees at 13 bases. The receptor was isolated from a newborn girl in good health. The source material was cord blood. The CDR3 DNA follows: TGCAGGGCCGGGGGCCCCGGACTAGCGGGGGAGCGCAATGAGCAGTTCTTC. This gives the protein CRAGGPGLAGERNEQFF.